Following are 26 T cell receptor beta chains from one sample sequenced in a study of T cell responses to AZD1222 COVID-19 vaccine. Some clones are missing from TCRdb's copy, which holds only in-frame ones; the method was immunoSEQ multiplex PCR. The sample has 150,000 to 200,000 clones; about nine tenths are singletons. Sequenced here: peripheral blood, sampled on day 0 of AZD1222 vaccination. These receptors all come from an adult in good health.

The CDR3 bases are TGTGCCAGCAGCCTCCAAGGGTTCAGCTATGGCTACACCTTC. It is translated as CASSLQGFSYGYTF. The chain employs TRBV7-8 and TRBJ1-2; D remains unclear. V lost 5 bases and J 4 bases, leaving 14 bases between the germline ends. The CDR3 has 14 residues. CDR1 and CDR2 (germline): SGHVS, FQNEAQ.

This chain uses TRBV2 with TRBJ2-7, with TRBD2 matching over 13 bases. Trimming at V came to 8 bases and at J to 6 bases, leaving 7 bases not matched to a gene. There are 14 residues in the CDR3. CDR1 and CDR2 from the germline V gene are SNHLY and FYNNEI. CDR3 sequence reads: CASGVRLAGGEQYF. CDR3 nucleotides: TGTGCCAGCGGGGTAAGACTAGCGGGAGGCGAGCAGTACTTC. The full variable domain, with the rest looked up from reference TRBV2 and TRBJ2-7, is EPEVTQTPSHQVTQMGQEVILRCVPISNHLYFYWYRQILGQKVEFLVSFYNNEISEKSEIFDDQFSVERPDGSNFTLKIRSTKLEDSAMYFCASGVRLAGGEQYFGPGTRLTVT.

This chain uses TRBV7-9 with TRBJ2-1, with unresolved D. V gave up 5 bases and J gave up 0 bases, with 8 bases separating them. The CDR3 loop spans 14 amino acids. Looked up from germline, CDR1 is SEHNR and CDR2 is FQNEAQ (reference sequence). This CDR3 is CASSTQNSYNEQFF. The DNA of the CDR3 is TGTGCCAGCAGCACCCAAAACTCCTACAATGAGCAGTTCTTC.

J is TRBJ1-6 and V is TRBV7-8; D is ambiguous. Germline lookup yields CDR1 SGHVS and CDR2 FQNEAQ. V was clipped by 5 bases and J by 7 bases, with 12 bases between them. This CDR3 spans 14 amino acids. The CDR3 bases are TGTGCCAGCAGCCCCCTGGGAGGCAATTCACCCCTCCACTTT. Amino acids: CASSPLGGNSPLHF.

The chain joins TRBV9 to TRBJ2-7, with 8 bases identical to TRBD1. This CDR3 has 15 residues. Germline CDR1 SGDLS, CDR2 YYNGEE. With V trimmed by 4 bases and J by 0 bases, 6 bases remained unmatched. The CDR3 bases are TGTGCCAGCAGCCAGGGGGCAGGATACTCCTACGAGCAGTACTTC. Translating it yields CASSQGAGYSYEQYF. The full variable domain, in which reference TRBV9 and TRBJ2-7 provide the parts outside the CDR3, is DSGVTQTPKHLITATGQRVTLRCSPRSGDLSVYWYQQSLDQGLQFLIQYYNGEERAKGNILERFSAQQFPDLHSELNLSSLELGDSALYFCASSQGAGYSYEQYFGPGTRLTVT.

Of note for this clone: This same CDR3 is encoded by further DNA sequences in the sample. This chain connects TRBV6-5 to TRBJ2-7; D is perhaps TRBD2 (5 bases). CDR1 and CDR2 from the germline V gene are MNHEY and SVGAGI. Between the trimmed V and J ends, which lost 2 bases and 1 base, there was a span of 6 bases. The CDR3 loop spans 13 amino acids. DNA for the CDR3: TGTGCCAGCAGTTACACGGGGTCCTACGAGCAGTACTTC. Protein product: CASSYTGSYEQYF.

V usage is TRBV25-1 and J usage is TRBJ2-3; weak D call: TRBD2 (6 bases). Germline CDR1 reads MGHDK; CDR2 reads SYGVNS. V was cut by 1 base and J by 0 bases, with 8 bases left in between. This CDR3 spans 15 amino acids. CDR3 residues: CASSEWGTSTDTQYF. The DNA of the CDR3 is TGTGCCAGCAGTGAATGGGGGACTAGCACAGATACGCAGTATTTT.

The V call is TRBV29-1, the J call TRBJ2-7; the D is unclear. The CDR3 has 12 residues. CDR1 is SQVTM and CDR2 is ANQGSEA in the germline V gene. Trimming took 7 bases from V and 0 from J, leaving 10 bases between them. The CDR3 region is CSGLASSYEQYF. The DNA for the CDR3 is TGCAGCGGACTGGCGAGCTCCTACGAGCAGTACTTC.

This chain links TRBV3-1 (or the pseudogene TRBV3-2) with TRBJ2-2; TRBD2 agrees at 11 bases. There are 17 residues in the CDR3. CDR1 and CDR2 (germline): LGHDT, YNNKEL (reference sequence). Trimming cost V 4 bases and J 4 bases; bases outside gene matches: 8. CDR3 DNA sequence: TGTGCCAGCAGCCCTAGGGGGACTAGCGGTCTCACCGGGGAGCTGTTTTTT. It specifies CASSPRGTSGLTGELFF.

The rearrangement joins TRBV9 to TRBJ2-1; no clear D. CDR1 and CDR2 (germline): SGDLS, YYNGEE. Between the trimmed V and J ends, which lost 0 bases and 1 base, there was a span of 5 bases. This CDR3 has 14 amino acids. For the CDR3, the DNA is TGTGCCAGCAGCGTAGGGGCTTCCTACAATGAGCAGTTCTTC. This encodes CASSVGASYNEQFF.

This chain links TRBV28 with TRBJ1-5; no definite D call. The CDR3 spans 14 residues. Germline V gene data show CDR1 as MDHEN and CDR2 as SYDVKM. The V end lost 5 bases, the J end lost 0 bases, and 8 bases lay between the germline ends. The CDR3: CASSTTPSNQPQHF. The CDR3 DNA follows: TGTGCCAGCAGTACGACACCTAGCAATCAGCCCCAGCATTTT.

The CDR3 region is CAWRTEMNTEAFF. CDR3 coding DNA: TGTGCCTGGAGGACCGAGATGAACACTGAAGCTTTCTTT. The genes are TRBV30 and TRBJ1-1; D call uncertain. Trimming shortened V by 3 bases and J by 0 bases, and 8 bases separated the two germline ends. Germline V gene data show CDR1 as GTSNPN and CDR2 as SVGIG (reference sequence). CDR3 length equals 13 residues. Variable domain in full (rest from reference TRBV30 and TRBJ1-1): SQTIHQWPATLVQPVGSPLSLECTVEGTSNPNLYWYRQAAGRGLQLLFYSVGIGQISSEVPQNLSASRPQDRQFILSSKKLLLSDSGFYLCAWRTEMNTEAFFGQGTRLTVV.

The CDR3, as DNA: TGTGCCAGCCGCCCAGGTCAAAGGGCCAAAAACATTCAGTACTTC. It specifies CASRPGQRAKNIQYF. The rearrangement uses TRBV6-2 or TRBV6-3 and TRBJ2-4; D uncertain. V was clipped by 8 bases and J by 1 base, with 15 bases between them. The CDR3 covers 15 residues. CDR1 is MNHEY and CDR2 is SVGEGT in the germline V gene.

The chain uses TRBV25-1 and TRBJ2-2; TRBD1 matches 7 bases. This CDR3 spans 15 amino acids. CDR1 and CDR2 (germline): MGHDK, SYGVNS. The V segment lost 3 bases and the J segment 6 bases; nucleotides outside the gene matches: 7. CDR3 coding DNA: TGTGCCAGCAGTGAGGTGCGCCAGGGGGCCGGGGAGCTGTTTTTT. Residues: CASSEVRQGAGELFF.

The V call is TRBV11-3, the J call TRBJ1-6, with D unclear. The CDR3 length is 18 residues. The ends were cut back, 10 bases at V and 3 bases at J, with 25 bases in the middle. CDR1 is SGHNT and CDR2 is YENEEA in the germline V gene. The CDR3: CATPRVWIPNLYNSPLHF. Written as DNA, the CDR3 is TGTGCCACCCCCCGAGTGTGGATCCCAAACCTCTATAATTCACCCCTCCACTTT.

This chain joins TRBV5-1 and TRBJ2-7, with a weak D call TRBD1 (6 bases). The CDR3 has 15 amino acids. V was pared by 4 bases and J by 6 bases, with 20 bases between. Germline V gene data show CDR1 as SGHRS and CDR2 as YFSETQ. CDR3 in amino acids: CASSPGGWGQIEQYF. The CDR3 DNA is TGCGCCAGCAGCCCCGGCGGGTGGGGGCAAATCGAGCAGTACTTC.

The rearrangement joins TRBV11-2 to TRBJ1-1, with D maybe TRBD1 (5 bases). The CDR3 consists of 14 residues. Germline-derived CDR1 and CDR2 are SGHAT and FQNNGV. The V and J ends lost 5 bases and 6 bases respectively, with 16 bases between them. The CDR3 loop reads CASSPGMRDAEAFF. CDR3 in DNA: TGTGCCAGCAGCCCGGGGATGCGGGACGCTGAAGCTTTCTTT.

This clone has a single count. The rearrangement uses TRBV11-2 and TRBJ1-3; D ambiguous. From germline, CDR1 is SGHAT and CDR2 FQNNGV. This CDR3 is built from 19 residues. The germline V and J ends were trimmed by 3 bases and 0 bases, with 21 bases remaining between them. The CDR3 DNA sequence: TGTGCCAGCAGCTTTCTACCGGGCCCTCCGACCACCTCTGGAAACACCATATATTTT. It yields the protein CASSFLPGPPTTSGNTIYF.

This clone appeared a few times. The chain carries TRBV4-1 and TRBJ1-5; weak D call: TRBD1 (5 bases). The V and J ends lost 4 bases and 6 bases respectively, with 13 bases between them. Germline values: CDR1 MGHRA, CDR2 YSYEKL. There are 14 residues in the CDR3. The CDR3, as DNA: TGCGCCAGCAGCCCGAGTTCGAGGGGTCAGCCCCAGCATTTT. The encoded protein is CASSPSSRGQPQHF.

This sequence joins TRBV12-3 or TRBV12-4 and TRBJ2-7; D remains unclear. The CDR3 consists of 12 residues. The ends were cut back, 6 bases at V and 0 bases at J, with 6 bases in the middle. The CDR3 nucleotides read TGTGCCAGCAGGGGATTCTCCTACGAGCAGTACTTC. It specifies CASRGFSYEQYF.

This chain joins TRBV5-1 and TRBJ1-6, with TRBD1 matching over 7 bases. The CDR3 is made up of 13 amino acids. With V trimmed by 2 bases and J by 8 bases, 1 base remained unmatched. The germline V gene has CDR1 SGHRS and CDR2 YFSETQ. The CDR3 nucleotides read TGCGCCAGCAGCTTCCAGGGGGATTCACCCCTCCACTTT. Translated, it gives CASSFQGDSPLHF.

The V call is TRBV30, the J call TRBJ2-2; 9 positions agree with TRBD2. CDR3 size: 16 residues. The germline V gene encodes CDR1 GTSNPN and CDR2 SVGIG (reference sequence). V shed 6 bases, J shed 2 bases, and the junction held 10 bases outside the gene matches. In DNA form, the CDR3 reads TGTGCCTGCAGAGAAGCGGGAGGCCTTAACACCGGGGAGCTGTTTTTT. Its translation is CACREAGGLNTGELFF.

The CDR3 protein is CASSLEGWEKLFF. CDR3 coding DNA: TGCGCCAGCAGCTTGGAGGGATGGGAAAAACTGTTTTTT. This chain joins TRBV5-1 and TRBJ1-4, with D hard to call. This CDR3 has 13 amino acids. Germline V gene sequence: CDR1 SGHRS, CDR2 YFSETQ. Trimming pared 0 bases from V and 8 bases from J, leaving 8 bases between.

The V and J genes are TRBV27 and TRBJ1-2; TRBD1 might be the D (5 bases). The V and J ends lost 2 bases and 4 bases respectively, with 11 bases between them. The CDR3 covers 14 residues. CDR1 is MNHEY, CDR2 SMNVEV, per germline (reference sequence). For the CDR3, the DNA is TGTGCCAGCAGTTTAACGGGGCGCGGCTATGGCTACACCTTC. Translating it yields CASSLTGRGYGYTF.

This clone has a handful of counts. V and J are TRBV30 and TRBJ1-6, with D perhaps TRBD1 (5 bases). Trimming left V 3 bases short and J 6 bases short, with 12 bases between. This CDR3 spans 14 amino acids. CDR1 is GTSNPN and CDR2 is SVGIG in the germline V gene (reference sequence). CDR3 bases: TGTGCCTGGAGCCGCCTTGACAGTAATTCACCCCTCCACTTT. It is translated as CAWSRLDSNSPLHF.

V gene TRBV9 combines with J gene TRBJ2-7; D gene unclear. Germline V gene lookup returns CDR1 SGDLS and CDR2 YYNGEE. Trimming stripped 4 bases from V and 5 bases from J, with 10 bases between. This CDR3 contains 12 residues. The CDR3 here is CASSPKGNEQYF. In DNA form, the CDR3 reads TGTGCCAGCAGCCCAAAAGGGAACGAGCAGTACTTC.